The text below deals with one T cell receptor beta chain. These data are taken from a study of T cell responses to AZD1222 COVID-19 vaccine. CDR1 is SEHNR and CDR2 is FQNEAQ in the germline V gene (reference sequence). CDR3 length: 14 amino acids. Between the trimmed V and J ends, which lost 4 bases and 4 bases, there was a span of 13 bases. Clones were sequenced by immunoSEQ multiplex PCR, and TCRdb holds only the in-frame ones, with some missing. The sample comprises 150,000 to 200,000 clones, 90% to 95% of which are singletons, and approximately 2.5% rests with the top ten. This TCR came from an adult in good health. V usage is TRBV7-9 and J usage is TRBJ1-2, with unresolved D. The sample was peripheral blood, taken on day 0 of AZD1222 vaccination. The CDR3 protein is CASSSPGSLYGYTF. CDR3 sequence (DNA): TGTGCCAGCAGCTCACCGGGAAGTCTCTATGGCTACACCTTC.